Below, 5 T cell receptor beta chains from the same sample are listed, as sequenced in a study of blood T cell repertoires in COVID-19. The data were produced by immunoSEQ multiplex PCR, yet TCRdb's version contains in-frame clones alone and is incomplete. The sample records some 270,000 clones, 70% to 90% being singletons. Sequencing was done on a sample of peripheral blood. The receptors here all came from a human donor with COVID-19, enrolled during active disease. The donor label of this sample is uncertain.

This clone was recorded a few times. The V and J genes are TRBV24-1 and TRBJ1-2; 11 bases are a match to TRBD1. The J segment lost 4 bases and the V segment lost 4 bases, leaving 7 bases of the junction unmatched. Germline values: CDR1 KGHDR, CDR2 SFDVKD. CDR3 length: 16 amino acids. The CDR3, as DNA: TGTGCCACCAGTGACACCGGGACAGGGGGAGGCTATGGCTACACCTTC. Translated, it gives CATSDTGTGGGYGYTF.

The chain uses TRBV28 and TRBJ1-1; D may be TRBD1 (5 bases). Trimming pared 7 bases from V and 4 bases from J, leaving 19 bases between. The germline gives CDR1 MDHEN, CDR2 SYDVKM. This CDR3 spans 15 amino acids. The CDR3: CASIPSGRVGTEAFF. The DNA of the CDR3 is TGTGCCAGCATCCCCTCCGGCAGGGTAGGCACTGAAGCTTTCTTT.

V usage is TRBV15 and J usage is TRBJ1-1; the match to TRBD1 covers 7 bases. The CDR3 loop spans 14 amino acids. The ends lost 0 bases at V and 7 bases at J; junction bases unmatched: 5. Germline assignment: CDR1 LNHNV and CDR2 YYDKDF (reference sequence). CDR3 region: CATSRDAAGGEAFF. The CDR3 nucleotides are TGTGCCACCAGCAGAGACGCGGCAGGGGGTGAAGCTTTCTTT.

This rearrangement joins TRBV7-8 to TRBJ2-1; TRBD2 agrees at 8 bases. Losses at the gene ends were 7 bases for V and 3 bases for J; bases not matched to a gene: 8. The CDR3 has 15 amino acids. The germline V gene has CDR1 SGHVS and CDR2 FQNEAQ. The CDR3 coding sequence is TGTGCCAGCACCAACCCAGGGACTAGCTACAATGAGCAGTTCTTC. Translated: CASTNPGTSYNEQFF.

CDR3 sequence (DNA): TGTGCCAGCAGTTACCAAACTGCGATCCGAGGGGGGTTCTTC. It translates to CASSYQTAIRGGFF. The chain couples TRBV6-6 to TRBJ2-1; tentatively, D is TRBD1 (6 bases). Trimming left V 2 bases short and J 15 bases short, with 20 bases between. This CDR3 spans 14 amino acids. In germline, CDR1 is MNHNY, CDR2 SVGAGI (reference sequence).